The text below deals with one T cell receptor (beta chain). The record originates from a study of blood T cell repertoires in COVID-19. The wider study: The United States, Italy and Spain provided the acute and convalescent COVID-19 samples. In each case, the material was cDNA or gDNA derived from T cells, B-cell-depleted T cells, or PBMCs.

Methods used by the authors: Scientists estimated how many nucleated cells there were by amplifying reference gene primers. This table comes from immunoSEQ multiplex PCR, and its TCRdb copy is limited to in-frame clones, with some not included. The DNA was the basis for D and trimming; V, J and clone size are from that table. In the table there are about 330,000 clones, approximately 88% of which are singletons. J was trimmed by 4 bases and V by 4 bases; bases with no gene match: 10. Germline V lookup: CDR1 KGHSH, CDR2 LQKENI. The CDR3 length is 16 residues. V is TRBV18 and J is TRBJ1-3; 7 bases match TRBD1. The sample was peripheral blood. This clonotype was obtained from a man aged 18 to 29 who had recovered from COVID-19. The CDR3 loop is CASSLRQGSKGNTIYF. The DNA for the CDR3 is TGTGCCAGCTCACTTCGACAGGGATCGAAAGGAAACACCATATATTTT.